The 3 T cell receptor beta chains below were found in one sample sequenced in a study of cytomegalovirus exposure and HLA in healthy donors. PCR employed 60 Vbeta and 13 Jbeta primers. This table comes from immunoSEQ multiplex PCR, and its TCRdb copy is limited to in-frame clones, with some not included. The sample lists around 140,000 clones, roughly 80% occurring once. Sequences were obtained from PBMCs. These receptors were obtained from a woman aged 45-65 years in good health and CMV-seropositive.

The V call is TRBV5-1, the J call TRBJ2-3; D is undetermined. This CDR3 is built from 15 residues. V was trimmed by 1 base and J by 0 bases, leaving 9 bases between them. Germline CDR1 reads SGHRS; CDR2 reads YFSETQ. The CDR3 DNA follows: TGCGCCAGCAGCTTGAACAGCCCCAGCACAGATACGCAGTATTTT. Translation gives CASSLNSPSTDTQYF.

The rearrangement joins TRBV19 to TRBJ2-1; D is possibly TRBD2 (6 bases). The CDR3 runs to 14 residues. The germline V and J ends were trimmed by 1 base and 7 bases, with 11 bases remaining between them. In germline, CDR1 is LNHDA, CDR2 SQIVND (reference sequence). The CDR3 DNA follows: TGTGCCAGTAGTATAGGAGAGGGGAGGAATGAGCAGTTCTTC. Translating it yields CASSIGEGRNEQFF.

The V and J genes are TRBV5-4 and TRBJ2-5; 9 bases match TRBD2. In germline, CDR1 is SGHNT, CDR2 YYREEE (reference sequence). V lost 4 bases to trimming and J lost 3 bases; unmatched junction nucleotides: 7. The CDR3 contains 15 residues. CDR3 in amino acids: CASSQASGAKETQYF. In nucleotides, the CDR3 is TGTGCCAGCAGCCAAGCTAGCGGGGCTAAAGAGACCCAGTACTTC.